The T cell receptor (beta chain) described here comes from a study of cytomegalovirus exposure and HLA in healthy donors. Study observations and caveats: In a later analysis, V- and J-gene trimming of beta chains associated with a DCLRE1C missense variant, replicated independently. Exclusion applied to some V segments, including TRBV6-2 and TRBV6-3, as they were indistinguishable.

Germline values: CDR1 LNHDA, CDR2 SQIVND (reference sequence). With 5 bases clipped from V and 7 bases from J, the junction kept 15 bases outside the gene matches. This CDR3 contains 16 residues. Primers: 60 Vbeta forward and 13 Jbeta reverse. Sequencing used immunoSEQ multiplex PCR; TCRdb keeps in-frame clones, though not all of them. Of around 270,000 clones in the sample, about four fifths were seen once. Donors were nominally healthy when sampled, though unrecorded immune exposures were likely. With respect to this clone: The target antigen is unknown.

Sequences were obtained from PBMCs. The source is a girl aged 2 to 10 in good health and CMV-seronegative. This chain connects TRBV19 to TRBJ2-7; 9 bases agree with TRBD1. This CDR3 is CASSAAGQGRMWEQYF. The CDR3 DNA reads TGTGCCAGTAGTGCTGCGGGACAGGGACGAATGTGGGAGCAGTACTTC.